The 24 T cell receptor beta chains given below trace back to one sample, sequenced in a study of EBV T-cell therapy then PD-1 blockade in nasopharyngeal carcinoma. Their specific antigens are unknown. Profiled with immunoSEQ multiplex PCR; TCRdb holds only in-frame clones, not every one. The table includes approximately 15,000 clones, 84% detected once. Treatment in this sample: AdE1-LMPpoly-expanded autologous EBV-specific T-cell therapy followed by anti-PD-1 nivolumab. The sequencing here drew on CD8+ T cells from blood, taken around day 100 from a patient whose treatment included autologous EBV-specific T cells and nivolumab. Source of these receptors: a middle-aged man with nasopharyngeal carcinoma.

This clone occurred once. This chain uses TRBV4-2 with TRBJ2-3, with D tentatively TRBD2 (7 bases). The CDR3 is 16 amino acids. Germline values: CDR1 LGHNA, CDR2 YNFKEQ. V lost 0 bases, J lost 4 bases, and 14 bases lay in between. For the CDR3, the DNA is TGTGCCAGCAGCCAAGATCTAGGGGAGGGGGCAGATACGCAGTATTTT. Amino acids: CASSQDLGEGADTQYF.

The chain has TRBV2 and TRBJ1-3; D is undetermined. This CDR3 is 13 amino acids long. CDR1 SNHLY and CDR2 FYNNEI come from the germline V gene. Trimming removed 3 bases from V and 7 bases from J, with 10 bases in between. The CDR3 DNA is TGTGCCAGCAGTGAGTTTCTGAGGAACACCATATATTTT. It is translated as CASSEFLRNTIYF. Full variable domain (remainder filled in from reference TRBV2 and TRBJ1-3): EPEVTQTPSHQVTQMGQEVILRCVPISNHLYFYWYRQILGQKVEFLVSFYNNEISEKSEIFDDQFSVERPDGSNFTLKIRSTKLEDSAMYFCASSEFLRNTIYFGEGSWLTVV.

The CDR3 nucleotides are TGTGCCAGCAGCTTAGGCGAGGAGGCTTTCTTT. This encodes CASSLGEEAFF. The chain is built from TRBV7-6 and TRBJ1-1; D uncertain. The V end was cut by 1 base, the J end by 11 bases, with 8 bases between. CDR1 is SGHVS, CDR2 FNYEAQ, per germline. The CDR3 totals 11 residues.

In its sample, this clone ranks as medium-sized. The chain combines TRBV27 with TRBJ1-1; D not resolved. The CDR3 loop spans 15 amino acids. Deletions cut 5 bases from V and 1 base from J, with 14 bases between. Germline CDR1 and CDR2: MNHEY and SMNVEV (reference sequence). The CDR3 DNA is TGTGCCAGCAGTCTCGGGCCAGCCTGGAACACTGAAGCTTTCTTT. Its protein is CASSLGPAWNTEAFF.

This chain joins TRBV5-1 and TRBJ1-1, with D possibly matching TRBD1 (5 bases). This CDR3 is 14 amino acids long. V was clipped by 5 bases and J by 1 base, with 12 bases between them. CDR1 is SGHRS and CDR2 is YFSETQ in the germline V gene. The CDR3 bases are TGCGCCAGCAGTTGGGGGTCAGGGAACACTGAAGCTTTCTTT. This gives the protein CASSWGSGNTEAFF.

The chain uses TRBV6-5 and TRBJ2-1, with a tentative D call TRBD1 (5 bases). The CDR3 length is 13 residues. The germline V and J ends were trimmed by 9 bases and 4 bases, with 13 bases remaining between them. Germline V CDR1 and CDR2: MNHEY, SVGAGI. The CDR3 region is CASLGQGYNEQFF. CDR3 coding DNA: TGTGCCAGTTTAGGCCAGGGTTACAATGAGCAGTTCTTC.

The genes are TRBV7-8 and TRBJ1-2; no clear D. Between the trimmed V and J ends, which lost 0 bases and 8 bases, there was a span of 7 bases. Looked up from germline, CDR1 is SGHVS and CDR2 is FQNEAQ. This CDR3 region has 12 residues. In DNA form, the CDR3 reads TGTGCCAGCAGCTTAGCCTCTTGGGGCTACACCTTC. Amino acids: CASSLASWGYTF.

This clone was detected only a few times. This chain links TRBV4-2 with TRBJ2-7; 10 nucleotides match TRBD1. The germline V gene encodes CDR1 LGHNA and CDR2 YNFKEQ. The CDR3 runs to 15 residues. The ends lost 1 base at V and 0 bases at J; junction bases unmatched: 0. DNA of the CDR3: TGTGCCAGCAGCCAAGGGACAGGGGGCTCCTACGAGCAGTACTTC. It is translated as CASSQGTGGSYEQYF.

This chain uses TRBV5-1 with TRBJ1-2, with unresolved D. In germline, CDR1 is SGHRS, CDR2 YFSETQ. There are 14 residues in the CDR3. V gave up 3 bases and J gave up 6 bases, with 15 bases separating them. CDR3 loop: CASSSQTRRHGYTF. The CDR3 region has the DNA TGCGCCAGCAGCTCCCAGACCCGGCGTCATGGCTACACCTTC.

The chain has TRBV4-2 and TRBJ2-2, with TRBD2 matching over 8 bases. CDR3 length: 16 residues. V was clipped by 6 bases and J by 7 bases; unmatched bases: 13. CDR1 is LGHNA, CDR2 YNFKEQ, per germline. CDR3 DNA sequence: TGTGCCAGCAGTCAAAGGACCGGGGGGGATATCGGGGAGCTGTTTTTT. Translation: CASSQRTGGDIGELFF.

The genes are TRBV12-3 or TRBV12-4 and TRBJ2-7; D unresolved. There are 12 residues in the CDR3. Deletions cut 4 bases from V and 0 bases from J, with 4 bases between. The CDR3 loop reads CASSYVSYEQYF. The CDR3 DNA reads TGTGCCAGCAGTTACGTCTCCTACGAGCAGTACTTC.

The gene calls are TRBV6-2 or TRBV6-3 and TRBJ2-7; D gene uncertain. The CDR3 consists of 13 residues. Germline V gene data show CDR1 as MNHEY and CDR2 as SVGEGT. The V end lost 0 bases, the J end lost 4 bases, and 7 bases lay between the germline ends. CDR3 coding DNA: TGTGCCAGCAGTTACTCGATTGAGTACGAGCAGTACTTC. It translates to CASSYSIEYEQYF.

The chain couples TRBV27 to TRBJ1-2; possible D gene TRBD1, 6 bases. The germline CDR1 and CDR2 sequences are MNHEY and SMNVEV (reference sequence). Trimming cost V 3 bases and J 2 bases, with 10 bases left between them. CDR3 length equals 14 residues. CDR3 bases: TGTGCCAGCAGTTTGGCAGGGGAGAACTATGGCTACACCTTC. The encoded protein is CASSLAGENYGYTF.

The chain links TRBV11-2 to TRBJ2-3; tentatively, D is TRBD1 or TRBD2 (6 bases each). Looked up from germline, CDR1 is SGHAT and CDR2 is FQNNGV. The CDR3 totals 18 residues. Trimming left V 5 bases short and J 2 bases short, with 23 bases between. DNA for the CDR3: TGTGCCAGCAGCCATCTAAGACGGGGGCAGGGAAACACAGATACGCAGTATTTT. Amino acids: CASSHLRRGQGNTDTQYF.

The chain couples TRBV7-9 to TRBJ1-4; TRBD1 is a possible D gene (5 bases). The CDR3 has 14 amino acids. Trimming left V 2 bases short and J 4 bases short, with 8 bases between. The V gene's germline CDR1 is SEHNR and CDR2 FQNEAQ (reference sequence). The DNA for the CDR3 is TGTGCCAGCAGCTTAAAGGGGAATAATGAAAAACTGTTTTTT. Translated, it gives CASSLKGNNEKLFF.

V is TRBV7-8 and J is TRBJ2-2; the match to TRBD2 covers 14 bases. The V gene's germline CDR1 is SGHVS and CDR2 FQNEAQ. The V and J ends lost 5 bases and 1 base, in that order; junction bases with no gene match: 3. The CDR3 runs 17 residues. The CDR3 DNA sequence: TGTGCCAGCAGCCAGGGACTAGCGGGGGTGAACACCGGGGAGCTGTTTTTT. It specifies CASSQGLAGVNTGELFF.

The chain couples TRBV6-2 or TRBV6-3 to TRBJ2-3; 8 nucleotides agree with TRBD2. Losses at the gene ends were 2 bases for V and 4 bases for J; bases not matched to a gene: 2. The CDR3 runs 14 residues. CDR1 is MNHEY and CDR2 is SVGEGT in the germline V gene. CDR3 nucleotide sequence: TGTGCCAGCAGTTACGGCGGGGGGTCAGATACGCAGTATTTT. Encoded protein: CASSYGGGSDTQYF.

The rearrangement joins TRBV27 to TRBJ1-5, with no clear D. Trimming took 3 bases from V and 6 from J, leaving 3 bases between them. The V gene's germline CDR1 is MNHEY and CDR2 SMNVEV (reference sequence). CDR3 length: 11 amino acids. The CDR3 region is CASSFGQPQHF. CDR3 coding DNA: TGTGCCAGCAGTTTCGGTCAGCCCCAGCATTTT.

The genes are TRBV12-3 or TRBV12-4 and TRBJ1-1; D is undetermined. The CDR3 spans 12 residues. The germline V and J ends were trimmed by 5 bases and 6 bases, with 10 bases remaining between them. The CDR3 loop is CASSLVVAEAFF. CDR3 DNA sequence: TGTGCCAGCAGTCTGGTGGTAGCTGAAGCTTTCTTT.

The chain joins TRBV2 to TRBJ2-7; D is ambiguous. V lost 8 bases and J lost 3, with 11 bases in between. Germline CDR1 and CDR2: SNHLY and FYNNEI. This CDR3 comprises 12 residues. For the CDR3, the DNA is TGTGCCAGCCTCGACAACTTCTACGAGCAGTACTTC. Translating it yields CASLDNFYEQYF.

The V and J genes are TRBV6-5 and TRBJ1-2; weak D call: TRBD1 (6 bases). The CDR3 spans 15 residues. Deletions cut 6 bases from V and 7 bases from J, with 21 bases between. Germline CDR1 reads MNHEY; CDR2 reads SVGAGI. For the CDR3, the DNA is TGTGCCAGCAGCATAAGGCTTATCGACAGGACTGGCTACACCTTC. Translated, it gives CASSIRLIDRTGYTF.

The chain carries TRBV9 and TRBJ1-6; no firm D call. The CDR3 runs to 19 residues. Trimming cost V 3 bases and J 3 bases, with 22 bases left between them. Germline V gene sequence: CDR1 SGDLS, CDR2 YYNGEE. CDR3: CASSARSIGEPFYNSPLHF. Here the CDR3 DNA reads TGTGCCAGCAGCGCCAGGAGTATTGGCGAACCATTCTATAATTCACCCCTCCACTTT.

The chain combines TRBV6-5 with TRBJ2-7; TRBD1 is a possible D gene (6 bases). This CDR3 region has 13 residues. Germline CDR1 and CDR2: MNHEY and SVGAGI. Trimming removed 6 bases at V and 2 bases at J, with 11 bases between. The CDR3 bases are TGTGCCAGCAGAATAGGGGGAGCCTACGAGCAGTACTTC. It translates to CASRIGGAYEQYF.

This chain connects TRBV15 to TRBJ1-2, with D unclear. Looked up from germline, CDR1 is LNHNV and CDR2 is YYDKDF (reference sequence). This CDR3 region has 14 residues. The V end was cut by 1 base, the J end by 8 bases, with 14 bases between. This chain's CDR3 is CATSRAQRREGYTF. CDR3 nucleotide sequence: TGTGCCACCAGCAGAGCACAGAGACGAGAGGGCTACACCTTC. Looking up the rest from reference TRBV15 and TRBJ1-2 gives the full variable domain: DAMVIQNPRYQVTQFGKPVTLSCSQTLNHNVMYWYQQKSSQAPKLLFHYYDKDFNNEADTPDNFQSRRPNTSFCFLDIRSPGLGDTAMYLCATSRAQRREGYTFGSGTRLTVV.